The 11 T cell receptor beta chains below all came from one sample that was sequenced in a study of blood T cell repertoires in COVID-19. Profiling relied on immunoSEQ multiplex PCR, and the TCRdb table lists in-frame clones only, not all of them. The data hold tens of thousands of clones, with 90% observed a single time. Sequenced sample: peripheral blood. These receptors were obtained from a human donor with active COVID-19. The donor label of this sample is uncertain.

The rearrangement joins TRBV9 to TRBJ2-3; 9 bases map to TRBD2. The V gene end was trimmed by 1 base and the J gene end by 0 bases; junction bases not matched to a gene: 3. Germline-derived CDR1 and CDR2 are SGDLS and YYNGEE. CDR3 size: 16 residues. CDR3 DNA: TGTGCCAGCAGCGTAACTAGCGGGTTGAGCACAGATACGCAGTATTTT. Translated, it gives CASSVTSGLSTDTQYF.

This chain joins TRBV28 and TRBJ1-2, with TRBD1 matching 7 bases. Germline CDR1 and CDR2: MDHEN and SYDVKM. V trimming: 6 bases; J trimming: 4 bases; junction bases outside the gene matches: 20. This CDR3 contains 18 residues. The CDR3 loop reads CASRTHIPTGAKPYGYTF. CDR3 DNA sequence: TGTGCCAGCAGAACCCATATCCCCACAGGGGCCAAACCCTATGGCTACACCTTC.

DNA of the CDR3: TGCGCCAGCAGCTTGGGTCCAGGGTGGAATGAAAAACTGTTTTTT. This gives the protein CASSLGPGWNEKLFF. The rearrangement joins TRBV5-1 to TRBJ1-4, with a tentative D call TRBD1 (5 bases). Germline CDR1 is SGHRS and CDR2 is YFSETQ. Trimming took off 0 bases at V and 5 bases at J, with 11 bases between the two ends. The CDR3 has 15 amino acids.

The V call is TRBV7-9, the J call TRBJ2-1; 12 nucleotides agree with TRBD2. Germline assignment: CDR1 SEHNR and CDR2 FQNEAQ (reference sequence). With V trimmed by 1 base and J by 6 bases, 4 bases remained unmatched. This CDR3 has 16 residues. In DNA, the CDR3 is TGTGCCAGCAGCTTAGTTCTAGCGGGGGGGCCCAATGAGCAGTTCTTC. This encodes CASSLVLAGGPNEQFF.

The chain links TRBV29-1 to TRBJ1-1; 11 nucleotides line up with TRBD1. Germline values: CDR1 SQVTM, CDR2 ANQGSEA. V trimming: 1 base; J trimming: 7 bases; junction bases outside the gene matches: 8. The CDR3 covers 15 residues. In DNA, the CDR3 is TGCAGCGTTGAAGGTTCCGGGACAGGGGGAGTTGAAGCTTTCTTT. The encoded protein is CSVEGSGTGGVEAFF.

The rearrangement uses TRBV10-1 and TRBJ2-3, with D possibly matching TRBD2 (5 bases). The germline CDR1 and CDR2 sequences are WNHNN and SYGVQD (reference sequence). Deletions cut 7 bases from V and 6 bases from J, with 14 bases between. The CDR3 runs 13 residues. The CDR3: CASKEWTWDTQYF. The CDR3 bases are TGCGCCAGCAAGGAGTGGACTTGGGATACGCAGTATTTT.

This chain joins TRBV6-2 or TRBV6-3 and TRBJ2-5, with no clear D. CDR1 and CDR2 from the germline V gene are MNHEY and SVGEGT. This CDR3 is 15 amino acids long. V lost 0 bases to trimming and J lost 1 base, with 9 bases between them. Written as DNA, the CDR3 is TGTGCCAGCAGTTACTCGCTCGCGGTCCAAGAGACCCAGTACTTC. It is translated as CASSYSLAVQETQYF.

J is TRBJ1-1 and V is TRBV7-6, with 8 bases lining up with TRBD1. The J segment lost 1 base and the V segment lost 6 bases, leaving 7 bases of the junction unmatched. Germline CDR1 and CDR2: SGHVS and FNYEAQ. This CDR3 has 15 residues. In nucleotides, the CDR3 is TGTGCCAGCAGACCCGGGACAGGACCGAACACTGAAGCTTTCTTT. Its protein product is CASRPGTGPNTEAFF.

The chain carries TRBV27 and TRBJ1-2; no definite D call. The CDR3 sequence is 14 residues long. CDR1 is MNHEY and CDR2 is SMNVEV in the germline V gene (reference sequence). V was shortened by 5 bases and J by 2 bases, with 12 bases between the two germline ends. The CDR3, as DNA: TGTGCCAGCAGTCCCTCCCGGGAAAACTATGGCTACACCTTC. Amino acid sequence: CASSPSRENYGYTF.

This clone has just one count. V and J are TRBV7-9 and TRBJ1-1, with D possibly being TRBD1 (5 bases). Germline V lookup: CDR1 SEHNR, CDR2 FQNEAQ (reference sequence). This CDR3 has 17 residues. V was pared by 3 bases and J by 0 bases, with 17 bases between. This chain's CDR3 is CASSLRGGVQMNTEAFF. CDR3 bases: TGTGCCAGCAGCTTGAGGGGCGGGGTACAGATGAACACTGAAGCTTTCTTT.

This chain connects TRBV18 to TRBJ1-6, with D tentatively TRBD1 (6 bases). V lost 4 bases, J lost 7 bases, and 17 bases lay in between. CDR1 is KGHSH, CDR2 LQKENI, per germline. CDR3 length: 16 residues. The CDR3 DNA sequence: TGTGCCAGCTCACGGACAGCTGATACGTTCAATTCACCCCTCCACTTT. It yields the protein CASSRTADTFNSPLHF.